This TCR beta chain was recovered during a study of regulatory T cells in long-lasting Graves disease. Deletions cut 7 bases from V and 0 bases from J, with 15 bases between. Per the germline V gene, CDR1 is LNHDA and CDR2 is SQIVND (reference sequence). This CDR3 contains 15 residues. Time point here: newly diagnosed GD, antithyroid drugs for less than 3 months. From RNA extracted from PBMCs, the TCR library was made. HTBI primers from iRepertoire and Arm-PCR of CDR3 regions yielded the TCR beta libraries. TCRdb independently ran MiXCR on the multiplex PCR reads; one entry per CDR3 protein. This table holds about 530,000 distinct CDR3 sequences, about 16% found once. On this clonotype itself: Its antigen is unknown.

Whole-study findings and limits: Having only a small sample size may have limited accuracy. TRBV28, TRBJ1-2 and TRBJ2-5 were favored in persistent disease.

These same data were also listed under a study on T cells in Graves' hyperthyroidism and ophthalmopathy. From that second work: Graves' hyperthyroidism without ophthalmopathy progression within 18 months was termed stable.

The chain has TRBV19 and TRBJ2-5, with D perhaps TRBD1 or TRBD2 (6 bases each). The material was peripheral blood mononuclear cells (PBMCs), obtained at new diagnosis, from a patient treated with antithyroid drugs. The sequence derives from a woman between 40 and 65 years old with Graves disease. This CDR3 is CASTARGAYQETQYF. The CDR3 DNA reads TGTGCCAGTACCGCGAGGGGGGCGTACCAAGAGACCCAGTACTTC.